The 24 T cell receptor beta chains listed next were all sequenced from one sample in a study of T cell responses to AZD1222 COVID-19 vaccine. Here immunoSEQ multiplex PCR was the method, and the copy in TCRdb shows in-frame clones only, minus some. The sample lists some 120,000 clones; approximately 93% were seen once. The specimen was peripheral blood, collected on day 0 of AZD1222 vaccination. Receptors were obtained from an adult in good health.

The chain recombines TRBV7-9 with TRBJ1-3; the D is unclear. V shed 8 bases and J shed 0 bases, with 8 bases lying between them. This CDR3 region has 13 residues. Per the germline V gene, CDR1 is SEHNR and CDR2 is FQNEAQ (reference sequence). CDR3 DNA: TGTGCCAGCCGGTGGGGCTCTGGAAACACCATATATTTT. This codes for CASRWGSGNTIYF.

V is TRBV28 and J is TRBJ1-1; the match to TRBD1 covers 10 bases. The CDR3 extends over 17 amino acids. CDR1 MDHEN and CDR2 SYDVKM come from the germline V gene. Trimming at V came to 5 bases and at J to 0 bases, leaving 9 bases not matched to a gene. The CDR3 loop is CASSQGQGGLMNTEAFF. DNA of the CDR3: TGTGCCAGCAGTCAAGGACAGGGGGGCCTTATGAACACTGAAGCTTTCTTT.

Here the CDR3 reads CASRAGGALEKLFF. In nucleotides, the CDR3 is TGTGCCAGCAGGGCAGGGGGGGCACTGGAAAAACTGTTTTTT. V gene TRBV2 combines with J gene TRBJ1-4; 7 bases fit TRBD1. The CDR3 runs to 14 residues. The germline V gene encodes CDR1 SNHLY and CDR2 FYNNEI. The V gene end was trimmed by 6 bases and the J gene end by 8 bases; junction bases not matched to a gene: 9.

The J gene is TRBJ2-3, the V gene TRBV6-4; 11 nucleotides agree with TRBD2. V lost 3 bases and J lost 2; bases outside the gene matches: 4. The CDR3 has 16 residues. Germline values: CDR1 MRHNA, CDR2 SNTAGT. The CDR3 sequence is CASSEMTSGTTDTQYF. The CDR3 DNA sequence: TGTGCCAGCAGTGAGATGACTAGCGGGACCACAGATACGCAGTATTTT.

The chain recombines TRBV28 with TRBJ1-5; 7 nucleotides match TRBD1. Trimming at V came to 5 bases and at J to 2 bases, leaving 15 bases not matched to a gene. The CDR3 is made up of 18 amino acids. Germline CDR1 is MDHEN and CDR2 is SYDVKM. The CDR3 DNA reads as TGTGCCAGCAGTCCCACTCGCACAGGGGCTAGGGGCAATCAGCCCCAGCATTTT. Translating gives CASSPTRTGARGNQPQHF.

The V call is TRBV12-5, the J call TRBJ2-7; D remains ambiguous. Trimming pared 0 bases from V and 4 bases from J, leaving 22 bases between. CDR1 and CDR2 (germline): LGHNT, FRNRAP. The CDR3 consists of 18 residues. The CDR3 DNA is TGTGCTAGTGGTTTGGTCAGCGAAGAACCTAATTTACTGTACGAGCAGTACTTC. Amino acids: CASGLVSEEPNLLYEQYF.

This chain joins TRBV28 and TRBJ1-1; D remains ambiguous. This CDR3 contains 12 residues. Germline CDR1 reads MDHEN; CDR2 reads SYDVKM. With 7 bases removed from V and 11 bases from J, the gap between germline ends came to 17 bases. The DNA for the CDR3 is TGTGCCAGCACAGCAAGGCCGCCTTTGGCTTTCTTT. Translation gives CASTARPPLAFF.

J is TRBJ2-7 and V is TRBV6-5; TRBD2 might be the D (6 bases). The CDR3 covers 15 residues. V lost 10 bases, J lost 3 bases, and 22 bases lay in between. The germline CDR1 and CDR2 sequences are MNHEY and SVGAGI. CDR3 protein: CATAKTRAGYYEQYF. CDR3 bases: TGTGCCACCGCTAAAACCAGGGCGGGATACTACGAGCAGTACTTC.

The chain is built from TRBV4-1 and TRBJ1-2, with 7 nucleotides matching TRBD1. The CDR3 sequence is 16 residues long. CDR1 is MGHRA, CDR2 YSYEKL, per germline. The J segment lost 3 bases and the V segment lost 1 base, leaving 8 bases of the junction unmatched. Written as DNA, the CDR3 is TGCGCCAGCAGCCAAGTCGCCAACAGGGGAGACTATGGCTACACCTTC. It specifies CASSQVANRGDYGYTF.

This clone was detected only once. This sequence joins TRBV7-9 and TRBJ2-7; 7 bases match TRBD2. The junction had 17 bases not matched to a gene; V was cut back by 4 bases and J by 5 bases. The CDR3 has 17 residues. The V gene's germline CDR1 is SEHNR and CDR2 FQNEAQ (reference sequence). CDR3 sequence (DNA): TGTGCCAGCAGCTCAAATCCCCCCGGCGGGAGTATCCACGAGCAGTACTTC. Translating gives CASSSNPPGGSIHEQYF.

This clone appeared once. CDR3 sequence: CASSIDNTGELFF. CDR3 nucleotides: TGTGCCAGTAGTATAGACAACACCGGGGAGCTGTTTTTT. The rearrangement joins TRBV19 to TRBJ2-2; no firm D call. This CDR3 comprises 13 residues. V lost 0 bases, J lost 2 bases, and 1 base lay in between. CDR1 is LNHDA and CDR2 is SQIVND in the germline V gene (reference sequence).

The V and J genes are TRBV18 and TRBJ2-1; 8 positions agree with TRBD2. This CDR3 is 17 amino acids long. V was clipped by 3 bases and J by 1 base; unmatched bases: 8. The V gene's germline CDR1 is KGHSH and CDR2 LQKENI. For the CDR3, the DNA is TGTGCCAGCTCACCTGGTTATGGACTAGCATCCTACAATGAGCAGTTCTTC. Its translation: CASSPGYGLASYNEQFF.

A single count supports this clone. The CDR3 reads CASSTGTTPGANVLTF. The CDR3 region has the DNA TGTGCCAGCAGCACCGGGACGACTCCTGGGGCCAACGTCCTGACTTTC. The chain combines TRBV11-2 with TRBJ2-6, with D tentatively TRBD1 or TRBD2 (5 bases each). Germline lookup yields CDR1 SGHAT and CDR2 FQNNGV. V was shortened by 5 bases and J by 2 bases, with 13 bases between the two germline ends. The CDR3 runs to 16 residues.

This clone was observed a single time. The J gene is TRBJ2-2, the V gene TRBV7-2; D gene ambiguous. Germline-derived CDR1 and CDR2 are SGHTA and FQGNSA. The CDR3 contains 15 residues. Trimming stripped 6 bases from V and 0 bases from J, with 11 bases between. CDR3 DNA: TGTGCCAGCAGGATTAGCCGTACGAACACCGGGGAGCTGTTTTTT. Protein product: CASRISRTNTGELFF.

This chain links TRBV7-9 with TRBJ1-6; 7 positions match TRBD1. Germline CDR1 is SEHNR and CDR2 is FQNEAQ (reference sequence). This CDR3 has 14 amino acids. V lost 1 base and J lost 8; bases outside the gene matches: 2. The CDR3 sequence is CASSLEGGHSPLHF. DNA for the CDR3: TGTGCCAGCAGCTTAGAAGGGGGCCATTCACCCCTCCACTTT.

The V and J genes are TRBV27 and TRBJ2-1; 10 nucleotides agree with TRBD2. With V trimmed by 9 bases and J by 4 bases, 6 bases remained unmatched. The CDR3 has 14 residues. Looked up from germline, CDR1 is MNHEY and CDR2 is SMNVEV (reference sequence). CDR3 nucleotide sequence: TGTGCCAGTCGACGGACTAGCGGATACAATGAGCAGTTCTTC. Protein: CASRRTSGYNEQFF.

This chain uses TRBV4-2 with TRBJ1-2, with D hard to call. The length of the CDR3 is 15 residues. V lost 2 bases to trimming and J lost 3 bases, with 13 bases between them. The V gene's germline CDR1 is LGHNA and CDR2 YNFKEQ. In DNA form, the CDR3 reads TGTGCCAGCAGCCAAAAGTCAGATGGAGACTATGGCTACACCTTC. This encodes CASSQKSDGDYGYTF.

CDR3: CASSPMAGDTEAFF. For the CDR3, the DNA is TGTGCCAGCAGCCCCATGGCCGGGGACACTGAAGCTTTCTTT. V usage is TRBV2 and J usage is TRBJ1-1; D unclear. The V gene lost 6 bases and the J gene lost 3 bases, with 14 bases spanning the gap. Per the germline V gene, CDR1 is SNHLY and CDR2 is FYNNEI. The CDR3 length is 14 residues. The variable domain in full, completed from reference TRBV2 and TRBJ1-1, reads EPEVTQTPSHQVTQMGQEVILRCVPISNHLYFYWYRQILGQKVEFLVSFYNNEISEKSEIFDDQFSVERPDGSNFTLKIRSTKLEDSAMYFCASSPMAGDTEAFFGQGTRLTVV.

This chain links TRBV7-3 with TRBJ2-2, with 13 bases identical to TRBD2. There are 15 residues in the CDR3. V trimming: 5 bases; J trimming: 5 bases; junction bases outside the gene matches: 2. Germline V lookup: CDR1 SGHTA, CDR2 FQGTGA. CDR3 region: CASSLGLAGTGELFF. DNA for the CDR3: TGTGCCAGCAGCCTGGGACTAGCGGGAACCGGGGAGCTGTTTTTT. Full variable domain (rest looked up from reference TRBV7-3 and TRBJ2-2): GAGVSQTPSNKVTEKGKYVELRCDPISGHTALYWYRQSLGQGPEFLIYFQGTGAADDSGLPNDRFFAVRPEGSVSTLKIQRTERGDSAVYLCASSLGLAGTGELFFGEGSRLTVL.

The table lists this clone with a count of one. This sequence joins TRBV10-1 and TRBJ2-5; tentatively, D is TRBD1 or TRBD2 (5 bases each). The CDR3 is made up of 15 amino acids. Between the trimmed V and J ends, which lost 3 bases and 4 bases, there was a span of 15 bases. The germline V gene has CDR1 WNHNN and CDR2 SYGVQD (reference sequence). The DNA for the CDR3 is TGCGCCAGCAGTGAACTGAGGGGAAAGGGAGAGACCCAGTACTTC. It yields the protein CASSELRGKGETQYF.

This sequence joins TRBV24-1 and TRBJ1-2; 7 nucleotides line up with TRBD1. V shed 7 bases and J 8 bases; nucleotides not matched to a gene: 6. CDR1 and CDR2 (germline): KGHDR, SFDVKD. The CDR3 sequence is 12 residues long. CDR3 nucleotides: TGTGCCACCAGCCACACAGGGGCCGGCTACACCTTC. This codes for CATSHTGAGYTF.

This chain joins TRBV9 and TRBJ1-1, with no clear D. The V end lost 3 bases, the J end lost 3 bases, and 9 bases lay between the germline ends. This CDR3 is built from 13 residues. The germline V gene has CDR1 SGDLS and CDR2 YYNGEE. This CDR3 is CASSGPRDTEAFF. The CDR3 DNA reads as TGTGCCAGCAGCGGACCTCGGGACACTGAAGCTTTCTTT.

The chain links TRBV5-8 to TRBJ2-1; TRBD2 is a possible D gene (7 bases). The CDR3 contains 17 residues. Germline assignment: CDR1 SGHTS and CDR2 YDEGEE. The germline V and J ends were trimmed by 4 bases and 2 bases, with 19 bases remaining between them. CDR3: CASSKGLYGGPYNEQFF. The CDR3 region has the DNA TGTGCCAGCAGCAAGGGCCTCTACGGGGGGCCCTACAATGAGCAGTTCTTC.

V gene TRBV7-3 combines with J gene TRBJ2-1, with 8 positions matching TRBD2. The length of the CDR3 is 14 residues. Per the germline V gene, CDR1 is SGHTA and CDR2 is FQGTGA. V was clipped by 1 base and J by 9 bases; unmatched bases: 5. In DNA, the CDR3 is TGTGCCAGCAGCTTAAACGGGAGGGTGGTTGAGCAGTTCTTC. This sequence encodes CASSLNGRVVEQFF.